This T cell receptor beta chain comes out of a study of OX40 agonist ivuxolimab in advanced cancers. Study findings and constraints: Compared with CD4+, CD8+ T cells on average had more expanded clones. At doses 0.1 to 3.0 mg/kg, CD4+ and CD8+ clones expanded.

Data came from immunoSEQ multiplex PCR; TCRdb stores just in-frame clones and leaves some out. The table has about 93,000 clones, about 91% seen once. Regarding this clone: As yet, its antigen is unknown.

Looked up from germline, CDR1 is SQVTM and CDR2 is ANQGSEA. Trimming at V came to 4 bases and at J to 0 bases, leaving 3 bases not matched to a gene. This CDR3 is 14 amino acids long. Sample: CD4+ or CD8+ T cells sorted from blood, taken in a trial of the OX40 agonist ivuxolimab. The clonotype comes from an adult with an advanced solid tumor such as melanoma, head and neck, liver or kidney cancer. The V call is TRBV29-1, the J call TRBJ1-5, with 7 positions matching TRBD1. As DNA, the CDR3 is TGCAGCGTTGCCGGACAGGATAGCAATCAGCCCCAGCATTTT. This sequence encodes CSVAGQDSNQPQHF. The whole variable domain, remainder taken from reference TRBV29-1 and TRBJ1-5, is SAVISQKPSRDICQRGTSLTIQCQVDSQVTMMFWYRQQPGQSLTLIATANQGSEATYESGFVIDKFPISRPNLTFSTLTVSNMSPEDSSIYLCSVAGQDSNQPQHFGDGTRLSIL.